This T cell receptor (beta chain) was captured by sequencing in a study of blood T cell repertoires in COVID-19. V was shortened by 6 bases and J by 5 bases, with 14 bases between the two germline ends. This CDR3 contains 13 residues. The germline gives CDR1 MNHEY, CDR2 SVGAGI. Original analysis: Amplification of reference gene primers was used by the study to estimate nucleated cell counts. The data were produced by immunoSEQ multiplex PCR, yet TCRdb's version contains in-frame clones alone and is incomplete. Clone size and V and J calls were adopted from that table, with D and trimming inferred from the DNA. The sample has about 53,000 clones, roughly 87% seen once.

This TCR came from a man aged 55 to 70 with active COVID-19. The rearrangement links TRBV6-5 to TRBJ2-7, with a possible D match to TRBD2 (6 bases). Sequenced sample: peripheral blood. This CDR3 reads CASRETSSDEQYF. In DNA form, the CDR3 reads TGTGCCAGCAGGGAGACTAGTTCGGACGAGCAGTACTTC.